A selection of T cell receptor beta chains follows, all from one sample in a study of HIV-infected patients and healthy controls. TCRdb re-called the 5' RACE reads with MiXCR, one entry per CDR3 protein. This repertoire shows more than 60,000 distinct CDR3 sequences, roughly 19% found once; its top ten account for under 1.5%. Sequenced material: CD4+ T cells from blood. These receptors came from a human donor in good health. Each CDR3 is given with its conserved first and last residue. The order of the fields is J gene, V gene, D gene, clone size, CDR3 DNA, CDR3 protein. D genes are given only for firm matches. Size is stated for part of the rows, as once, few or many counts, or as a class when the clone is expanded.

J gene: TRBJ2-3; V gene: TRBV5-4; D gene: .; clone size: few; CDR3 DNA: TGTGCCAGCAGCTCAGGACTGGGCACAGATACGCAGTATTTT; CDR3 protein: CASSSGLGTDTQYF
J gene: TRBJ1-4; V gene: TRBV6-5; D gene: TRBD1; clone size: many; CDR3 DNA: TGTGCCAGCAGTTACTCCTATCTGCTCCGGGACAGAAGTGCAACTAATGAAAAACTGTTTTTT; CDR3 protein: CASSYSYLLRDRSATNEKLFF
J gene: TRBJ1-4; V gene: TRBV12-3/TRBV12-4; D gene: .; clone size: .; CDR3 DNA: TGTGCCAGCAGCTCAGGAGGGGGAAAGGCCGAAAAACTGTTTTTT; CDR3 protein: CASSSGGGKAEKLFF
J gene: TRBJ2-2; V gene: TRBV20-1; D gene: .; clone size: few; CDR3 DNA: TGCAGTGCTAGAAAGGGGACCGGGATCGGGGAGCTGTTTTTT; CDR3 protein: CSARKGTGIGELFF
J gene: TRBJ1-1; V gene: TRBV19; D gene: TRBD1; clone size: .; CDR3 DNA: TGTGCCAGTAGTCTCAGCGGGGACAGGTGGTGGACTGAAGCTTTCTTT; CDR3 protein: CASSLSGDRWWTEAFF
J gene: TRBJ2-3; V gene: TRBV19; D gene: .; clone size: few; CDR3 DNA: TGTGCCAGTAGTATAAGACCGCCCGATACGCAGTATTTT; CDR3 protein: CASSIRPPDTQYF
J gene: TRBJ1-2; V gene: TRBV10-3; D gene: .; clone size: .; CDR3 DNA: TGTGCCACCAGCCTGGACAGAGCTAACTATGGCTACACCTTC; CDR3 protein: CATSLDRANYGYTF
J gene: TRBJ2-2; V gene: TRBV7-9; D gene: .; clone size: few; CDR3 DNA: TGTGCCAGCAGCCTAAACACGAACACCGGGGAGCTGTTTTTT; CDR3 protein: CASSLNTNTGELFF
J gene: TRBJ2-7; V gene: TRBV12-3/TRBV12-4; D gene: .; clone size: few; CDR3 DNA: TGTGCCAGCAGTCAAGGGGGGTCTAGGGACTACGAGCAGTACTTC; CDR3 protein: CASSQGGSRDYEQYF
J gene: TRBJ1-5; V gene: TRBV19; D gene: .; clone size: few; CDR3 DNA: TGTGCCAGTAGTGCGGGACAGCCCCAGCATTTT; CDR3 protein: CASSAGQPQHF
J gene: TRBJ2-5; V gene: TRBV2; D gene: .; clone size: .; CDR3 DNA: TGTGCCACCGCAGTGGAGTCCCAGTACTTC; CDR3 protein: CATAVESQYF
J gene: TRBJ2-7; V gene: TRBV5-5; D gene: .; clone size: many; CDR3 DNA: TGTGCCAGCAGCTTGGGGCAGGGGTATGTCGAGCAGTACTTC; CDR3 protein: CASSLGQGYVEQYF
J gene: TRBJ2-7; V gene: TRBV29-1; D gene: .; clone size: once; CDR3 DNA: TGCAGCGTTCGAGAGGACGAGCAGTACTTC; CDR3 protein: CSVREDEQYF
J gene: TRBJ2-2; V gene: TRBV2; D gene: TRBD2; clone size: .; CDR3 DNA: TGTGCCAGCAGTGAAAGCGGGAGGGCCACCGGGGAGCTGTTTTTT; CDR3 protein: CASSESGRATGELFF
J gene: TRBJ1-1; V gene: TRBV20-1; D gene: .; clone size: many; CDR3 DNA: TGCAGTTCCTTCCGTGGGGGGAACACTGAAGCTTTCTTT; CDR3 protein: CSSFRGGNTEAFF
J gene: TRBJ2-1; V gene: TRBV5-1; D gene: TRBD2; clone size: many; CDR3 DNA: TGCGCCAGCAGCCCCACCTGGGGAGCGGGAGCCTCTGAGCAGTTCTTC; CDR3 protein: CASSPTWGAGASEQFF
J gene: TRBJ2-1; V gene: TRBV5-1; D gene: .; clone size: few; CDR3 DNA: TGCGCCAGCGGACCTGGGAGCTCCTACAATGAGCAGTTCTTC; CDR3 protein: CASGPGSSYNEQFF
J gene: TRBJ2-2; V gene: TRBV18; D gene: .; clone size: .; CDR3 DNA: TGTGCCAGCTCACCCCAAACCCGGACTCTAGCAGGGACCGGGGAGCTGTTTTTT; CDR3 protein: CASSPQTRTLAGTGELFF
J gene: TRBJ2-1; V gene: TRBV7-9; D gene: .; clone size: .; CDR3 DNA: TGTGCCAGTAGTATGGATCTGGGGAGCTCCTACAATGAGCAGTTCTTC; CDR3 protein: CASSMDLGSSYNEQFF
J gene: TRBJ1-1; V gene: TRBV19; D gene: .; clone size: many; CDR3 DNA: TGTGCCAGTAGTCCGACCCAGGGGAACACTGAAGCTTTCTTT; CDR3 protein: CASSPTQGNTEAFF
J gene: TRBJ1-1; V gene: TRBV5-5; D gene: .; clone size: medium-sized; CDR3 DNA: TGTGCCAGCAGCTTGGACAGTGCCACTGAAGCTTTCTTT; CDR3 protein: CASSLDSATEAFF
J gene: TRBJ2-7; V gene: TRBV25-1; D gene: TRBD1; clone size: many; CDR3 DNA: TGTGCCAGCAGTGATGACAGGGGTTCCCAGCAGTACTTC; CDR3 protein: CASSDDRGSQQYF
J gene: TRBJ2-3; V gene: TRBV6-6; D gene: .; clone size: few; CDR3 DNA: TGTGCCAGCAGTGATGGGGGGCTCACAGATACGCAGTATTTT; CDR3 protein: CASSDGGLTDTQYF
J gene: TRBJ2-7; V gene: TRBV5-5; D gene: TRBD1; clone size: many; CDR3 DNA: TGTGCCAGCAGCTGGGACAGGGCGCTCTACTTC; CDR3 protein: CASSWDRALYF
J gene: TRBJ2-5; V gene: TRBV4-1; D gene: .; clone size: many; CDR3 DNA: TGCGCCAGCAGCCAATGGAGGAAAGAGACCCAGTACTTC; CDR3 protein: CASSQWRKETQYF
J gene: TRBJ2-5; V gene: TRBV6-5; D gene: .; clone size: .; CDR3 DNA: TGTGCCAGCAGTACAACAGGGAGGGGAGAGACCCAGTACTTC; CDR3 protein: CASSTTGRGETQYF
J gene: TRBJ1-2; V gene: TRBV20-1; D gene: .; clone size: many; CDR3 DNA: TGCAGTGCTAGTGAACCCCTCGCCGGGATAGGCTACACCTTC; CDR3 protein: CSASEPLAGIGYTF
J gene: TRBJ2-3; V gene: TRBV18; D gene: .; clone size: many; CDR3 DNA: TGTGCCAGCTCACCTCCCAGCGGGTTCACAGATACGCAGTATTTT; CDR3 protein: CASSPPSGFTDTQYF
J gene: TRBJ1-2; V gene: TRBV7-2; D gene: .; clone size: few; CDR3 DNA: TGTGCCAGCAGCTTTGTCCAGGGCGGCTATGGCTACACCTTC; CDR3 protein: CASSFVQGGYGYTF
J gene: TRBJ1-5; V gene: TRBV20-1; D gene: .; clone size: few; CDR3 DNA: TGCAGTGCTAGCGGGGCGGGGGACAATCAGCCCCAGCATTTT; CDR3 protein: CSASGAGDNQPQHF
J gene: TRBJ1-5; V gene: TRBV7-9; D gene: TRBD1; clone size: .; CDR3 DNA: TGTGCCAGCAGCTCAGACAGGGGAGGAGTTCAGCCCCAGCATTTT; CDR3 protein: CASSSDRGGVQPQHF
J gene: TRBJ1-2; V gene: TRBV18; D gene: .; clone size: few; CDR3 DNA: TGTGCCAGCTCACCACGTCTTGACAAGGACTATGGCTACACCTTC; CDR3 protein: CASSPRLDKDYGYTF
J gene: TRBJ2-2; V gene: TRBV3-1; D gene: .; clone size: few; CDR3 DNA: TGTGCCAGCAGCAGACAGGTCTCCGGGGAGCTGTTTTTT; CDR3 protein: CASSRQVSGELFF
J gene: TRBJ1-2; V gene: TRBV2; D gene: .; clone size: many; CDR3 DNA: TGTGCCAGCAGTGTAGAGGGGCGGTATGGCTACACCTTC; CDR3 protein: CASSVEGRYGYTF
J gene: TRBJ1-6; V gene: TRBV15; D gene: .; clone size: .; CDR3 DNA: TGTGCCACCAGCAGAGATGCACGTAGCGGTTCACCCCTCCACTTT; CDR3 protein: CATSRDARSGSPLHF
J gene: TRBJ1-2; V gene: TRBV30; D gene: TRBD1; clone size: few; CDR3 DNA: TGTGCCTGGAGATCTAAATACAGGGGCTATGGCTACACCTTC; CDR3 protein: CAWRSKYRGYGYTF
J gene: TRBJ2-1; V gene: TRBV4-1; D gene: .; clone size: .; CDR3 DNA: TGCGCCAGCAGCGACGGCCCGGGGATCTACAATGAGCAGTTCTTC; CDR3 protein: CASSDGPGIYNEQFF
J gene: TRBJ1-1; V gene: TRBV2; D gene: .; clone size: many; CDR3 DNA: TGTGCCAGCAGTACCTACAGGGCTAACACTGAAGCTTTCTTT; CDR3 protein: CASSTYRANTEAFF
J gene: TRBJ2-7; V gene: TRBV7-2; D gene: .; clone size: few; CDR3 DNA: TGTGCCAGCAGCCCAGACCCGGGACGGAGCTACGAGCAGTACTTC; CDR3 protein: CASSPDPGRSYEQYF
J gene: TRBJ2-3; V gene: TRBV10-3; D gene: TRBD2; clone size: medium-sized; CDR3 DNA: TGTGCCATCAGTGGAAGCGGGACGACAGATACGCAGTATTTT; CDR3 protein: CAISGSGTTDTQYF
J gene: TRBJ2-4; V gene: TRBV10-2; D gene: TRBD1; clone size: many; CDR3 DNA: TGCGCCAGCAGTGATTTGGACAGGGGGTTCGAATACTTC; CDR3 protein: CASSDLDRGFEYF
J gene: TRBJ1-3; V gene: TRBV7-2; D gene: .; clone size: many; CDR3 DNA: TGTGCCAGCAGCTTATCAGGGGCTGGAAACACCATATATTTT; CDR3 protein: CASSLSGAGNTIYF
J gene: TRBJ2-6; V gene: TRBV6-5; D gene: .; clone size: .; CDR3 DNA: TGTGCCAGCAGTTACATCCACTCTGGGGCCAACGTCCTGACTTTC; CDR3 protein: CASSYIHSGANVLTF
J gene: TRBJ1-2; V gene: TRBV7-9; D gene: .; clone size: many; CDR3 DNA: TGTGCCAGCAGCCCCTACGGCCAAGGCGATGGCTACACCTTC; CDR3 protein: CASSPYGQGDGYTF
J gene: TRBJ1-5; V gene: TRBV7-2; D gene: .; clone size: many; CDR3 DNA: TGTGCCAGCAGCTTATACCCGGGCCAGCCCCAGCATTTT; CDR3 protein: CASSLYPGQPQHF
J gene: TRBJ1-6; V gene: TRBV19; D gene: .; clone size: .; CDR3 DNA: TGTGCCAGTAGGGACCCGGGACGGAGCTCCTATAATTCACCCCTCCACTTT; CDR3 protein: CASRDPGRSSYNSPLHF
J gene: TRBJ1-6; V gene: TRBV27; D gene: TRBD1; clone size: few; CDR3 DNA: TGTGCCAGCAGTTTACCGCGAATGACAGGGTATTCACCCCTCCACTTT; CDR3 protein: CASSLPRMTGYSPLHF
J gene: TRBJ1-5; V gene: TRBV7-2; D gene: .; clone size: many; CDR3 DNA: TGTGCCAGCAGCTTAGGTGCAACAGGGAGTCAGCCCCAGCATTTT; CDR3 protein: CASSLGATGSQPQHF
J gene: TRBJ2-7; V gene: TRBV7-2; D gene: .; clone size: .; CDR3 DNA: TGTGCCAGCAGTCTCGATAAAAATCGGGTGCAGTACTTC; CDR3 protein: CASSLDKNRVQYF
J gene: TRBJ1-1; V gene: TRBV5-1; D gene: .; clone size: many; CDR3 DNA: TGCGCCAGCAGCCCTAGCGCGGTGAACACTGAAGCTTTCTTT; CDR3 protein: CASSPSAVNTEAFF
J gene: TRBJ2-4; V gene: TRBV6-1; D gene: TRBD2; clone size: few; CDR3 DNA: TGTGCCAGTAGGACTAGCACGACCATTCAGTACTTC; CDR3 protein: CASRTSTTIQYF
J gene: TRBJ1-2; V gene: TRBV7-6; D gene: .; clone size: many; CDR3 DNA: TGTGCCAGCAGCTTAGATCCCGGACCCGGAAGCGTGGTCGGCTACACCTTC; CDR3 protein: CASSLDPGPGSVVGYTF
J gene: TRBJ1-5; V gene: TRBV12-3/TRBV12-4; D gene: .; clone size: .; CDR3 DNA: TGTGCCAGCAGTCGAGGACGGCTCAATCAGCCCCAGCATTTT; CDR3 protein: CASSRGRLNQPQHF
J gene: TRBJ1-4; V gene: TRBV4-1; D gene: .; clone size: .; CDR3 DNA: TGCGCCAGCAGCCAAGAGTCGACAGTTATTGCAACTAATGAAAAACTGTTTTTT; CDR3 protein: CASSQESTVIATNEKLFF
J gene: TRBJ2-6; V gene: TRBV6-6; D gene: .; clone size: .; CDR3 DNA: TGTGCCAGCAGCCACGGAGGGCCTGGGGCCAACGTCCTGACTTTC; CDR3 protein: CASSHGGPGANVLTF